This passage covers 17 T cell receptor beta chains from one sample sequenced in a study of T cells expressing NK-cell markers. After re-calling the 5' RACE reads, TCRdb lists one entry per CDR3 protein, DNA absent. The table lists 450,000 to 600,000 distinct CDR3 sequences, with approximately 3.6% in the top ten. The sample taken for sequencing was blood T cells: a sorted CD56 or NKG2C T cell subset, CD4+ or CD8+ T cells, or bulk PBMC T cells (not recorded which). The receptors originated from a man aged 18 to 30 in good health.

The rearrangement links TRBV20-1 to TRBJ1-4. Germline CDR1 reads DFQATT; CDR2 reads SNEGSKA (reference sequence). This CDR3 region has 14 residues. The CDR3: CSARDLVIGEKLFF.

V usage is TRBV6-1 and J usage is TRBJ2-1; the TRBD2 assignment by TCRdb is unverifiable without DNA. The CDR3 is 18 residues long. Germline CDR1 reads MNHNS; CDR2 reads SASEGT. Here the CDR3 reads CASSGGTSGSHLYNEQFF.

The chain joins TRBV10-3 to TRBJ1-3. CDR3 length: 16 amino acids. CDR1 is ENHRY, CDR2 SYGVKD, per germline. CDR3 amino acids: CAIRPSDGLSGNTIYF.

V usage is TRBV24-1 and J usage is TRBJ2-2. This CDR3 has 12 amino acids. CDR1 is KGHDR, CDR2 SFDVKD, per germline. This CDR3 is CATRGVGGELFF.

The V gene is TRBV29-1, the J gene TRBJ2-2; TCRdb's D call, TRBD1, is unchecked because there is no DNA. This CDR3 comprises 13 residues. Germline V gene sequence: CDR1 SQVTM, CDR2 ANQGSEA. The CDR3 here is CSVRGRGTGELFF.

Here the CDR3 reads CSARGQGNFLSGNTIYF. The V gene is TRBV20-1, the J gene TRBJ1-3; TCRdb reports TRBD1, a call that lacks DNA to check it against. CDR1 and CDR2 from the germline V gene are DFQATT and SNEGSKA (reference sequence). CDR3 length equals 17 residues.

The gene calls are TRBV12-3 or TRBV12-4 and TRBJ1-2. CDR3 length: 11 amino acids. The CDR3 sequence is CASSLRSGYTF.

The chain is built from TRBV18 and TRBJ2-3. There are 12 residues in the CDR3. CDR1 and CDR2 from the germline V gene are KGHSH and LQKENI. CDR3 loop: CASSPSTDTQYF. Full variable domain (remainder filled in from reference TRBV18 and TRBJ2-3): NAGVMQNPRHLVRRRGQEARLRCSPMKGHSHVYWYRQLPEEGLKFMVYLQKENIIDESGMPKERFSAEFPKEGPSILRIQQVVRGDSAAYFCASSPSTDTQYFGPGTRLTVL.

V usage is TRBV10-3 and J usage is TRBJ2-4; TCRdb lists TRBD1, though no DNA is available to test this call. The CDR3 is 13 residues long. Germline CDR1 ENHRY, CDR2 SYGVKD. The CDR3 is CATGTGNKNIQYF.

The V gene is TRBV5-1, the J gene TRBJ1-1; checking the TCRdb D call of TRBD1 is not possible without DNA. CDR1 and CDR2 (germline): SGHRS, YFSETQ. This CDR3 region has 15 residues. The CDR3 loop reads CASSLISTGSTEAFF.

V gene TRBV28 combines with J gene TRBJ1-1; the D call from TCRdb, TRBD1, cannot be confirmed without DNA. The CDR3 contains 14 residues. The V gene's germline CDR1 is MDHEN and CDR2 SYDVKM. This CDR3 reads CASSSGALNTEAFF.

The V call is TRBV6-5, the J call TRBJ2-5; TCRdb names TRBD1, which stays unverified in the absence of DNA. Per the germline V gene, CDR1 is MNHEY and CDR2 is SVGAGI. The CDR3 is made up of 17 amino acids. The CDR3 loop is CASSYPPVGQGRETQYF.

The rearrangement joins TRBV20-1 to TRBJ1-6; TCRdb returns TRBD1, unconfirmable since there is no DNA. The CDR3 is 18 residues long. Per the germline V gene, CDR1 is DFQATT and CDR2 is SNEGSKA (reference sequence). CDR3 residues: CSAMDSFLLSSYNSPLHF.

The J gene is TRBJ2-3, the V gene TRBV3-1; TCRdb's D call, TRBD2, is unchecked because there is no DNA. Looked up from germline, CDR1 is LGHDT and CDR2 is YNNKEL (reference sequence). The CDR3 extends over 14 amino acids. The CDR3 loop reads CASSVGTSGNTQYF.

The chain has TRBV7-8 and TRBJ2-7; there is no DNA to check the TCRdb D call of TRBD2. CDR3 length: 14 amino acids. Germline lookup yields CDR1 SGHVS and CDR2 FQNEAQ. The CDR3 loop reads CASSRGRHEKEQYF.

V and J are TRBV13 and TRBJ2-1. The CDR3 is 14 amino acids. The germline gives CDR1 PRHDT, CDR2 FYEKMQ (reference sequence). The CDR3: CASSSGGASNEQFF.

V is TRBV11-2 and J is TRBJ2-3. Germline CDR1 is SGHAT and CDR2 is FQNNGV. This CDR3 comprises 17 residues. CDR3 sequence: CASSLKFRSSSTDTQYF.